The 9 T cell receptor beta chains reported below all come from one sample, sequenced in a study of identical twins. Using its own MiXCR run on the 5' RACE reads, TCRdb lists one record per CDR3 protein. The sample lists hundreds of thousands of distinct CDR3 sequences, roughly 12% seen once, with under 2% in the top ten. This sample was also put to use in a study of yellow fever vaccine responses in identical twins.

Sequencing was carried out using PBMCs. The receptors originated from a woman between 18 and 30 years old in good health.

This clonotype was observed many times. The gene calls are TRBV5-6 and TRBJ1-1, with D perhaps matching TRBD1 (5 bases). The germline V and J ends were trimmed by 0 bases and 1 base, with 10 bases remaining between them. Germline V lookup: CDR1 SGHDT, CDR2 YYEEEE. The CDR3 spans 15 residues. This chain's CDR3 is CASSLVPQANTEAFF. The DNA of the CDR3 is TGTGCCAGCAGCTTGGTCCCACAGGCGAACACTGAAGCTTTCTTT.

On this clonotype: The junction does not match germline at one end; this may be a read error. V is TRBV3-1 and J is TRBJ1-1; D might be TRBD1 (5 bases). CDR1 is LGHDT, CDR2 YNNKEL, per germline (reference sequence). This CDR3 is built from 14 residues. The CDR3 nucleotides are TGTGCCAGCAGACAAGGGGCCTTGGACACTGAAGCTTTCTTT. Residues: CASRQGALDTEAFF.

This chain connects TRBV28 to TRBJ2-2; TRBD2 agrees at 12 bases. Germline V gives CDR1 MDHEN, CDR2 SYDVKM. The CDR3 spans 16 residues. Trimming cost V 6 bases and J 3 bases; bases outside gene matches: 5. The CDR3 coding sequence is TGTGCCAGCAGCCGTGGACTAGCGGGGCACACCGGGGAGCTGTTTTTT. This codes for CASSRGLAGHTGELFF.

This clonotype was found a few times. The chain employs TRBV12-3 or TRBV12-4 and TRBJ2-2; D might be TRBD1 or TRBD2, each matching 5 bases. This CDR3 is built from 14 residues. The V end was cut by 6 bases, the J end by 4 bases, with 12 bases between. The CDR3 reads CASSMRGGTGELFF. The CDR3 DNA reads TGTGCCAGCAGCATGCGTGGGGGCACCGGGGAGCTGTTTTTT.

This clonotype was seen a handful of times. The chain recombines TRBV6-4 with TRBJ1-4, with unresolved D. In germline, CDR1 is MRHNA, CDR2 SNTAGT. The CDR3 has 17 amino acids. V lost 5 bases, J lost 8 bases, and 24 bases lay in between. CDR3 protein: CASSPPLGRSKEEKLFF. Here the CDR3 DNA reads TGTGCCAGCAGTCCACCTCTCGGACGATCTAAAGAAGAAAAACTGTTTTTT.

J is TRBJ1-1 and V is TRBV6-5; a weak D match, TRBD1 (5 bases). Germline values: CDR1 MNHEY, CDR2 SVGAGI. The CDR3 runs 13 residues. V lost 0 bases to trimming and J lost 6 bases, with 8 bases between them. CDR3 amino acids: CASSYSEGAEAFF. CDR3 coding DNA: TGTGCCAGCAGTTACTCGGAAGGGGCTGAAGCTTTCTTT.

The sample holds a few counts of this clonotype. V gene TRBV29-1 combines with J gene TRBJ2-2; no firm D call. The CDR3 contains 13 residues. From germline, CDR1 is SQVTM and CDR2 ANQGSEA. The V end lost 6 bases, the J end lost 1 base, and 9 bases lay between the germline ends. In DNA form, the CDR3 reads TGCAGCGTGGGTTGGAAGAACACCGGGGAGCTGTTTTTT. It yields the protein CSVGWKNTGELFF.

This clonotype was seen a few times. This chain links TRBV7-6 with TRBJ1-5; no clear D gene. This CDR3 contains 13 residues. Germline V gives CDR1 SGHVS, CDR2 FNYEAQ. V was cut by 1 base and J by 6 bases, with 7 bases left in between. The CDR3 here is CASSLGFGQPQHF. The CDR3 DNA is TGTGCCAGCAGCTTAGGGTTTGGTCAGCCCCAGCATTTT.

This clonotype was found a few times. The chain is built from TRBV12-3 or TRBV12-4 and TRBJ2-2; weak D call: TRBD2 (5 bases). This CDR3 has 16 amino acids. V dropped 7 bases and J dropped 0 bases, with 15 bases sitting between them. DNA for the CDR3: TGTGCCAGCATGCGGCGGGCCGATACGAACACCGGGGAGCTGTTTTTT. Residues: CASMRRADTNTGELFF.